The subject of this entry is one T cell receptor beta chain. Its antigen is not identified. Stated time point: week 47, end of study. A single vaccine dose contained 300 ug of mutant IDH1 20-mer peptide, and topical imiquimod was used with it. This sample was included in a study of a mutant IDH1 vaccine in newly diagnosed glioma. Whole-study context: Sex distribution of treated patients was roughly 60% male and about 38% female; mean age was around 40 years. Before enrollment, the patients had been treated with radiotherapy alone, temozolomide alone, or both together. Most of them had received both.

Profiled with immunoSEQ multiplex PCR; TCRdb holds only in-frame clones, not every one. The data show about 54,000 clones, roughly 87% seen once. This sequence was found in a woman in her forties or fifties with glioma. Specimen: PBMCs, collected from a glioma patient whose treatment included an IDH1 peptide vaccine.

The CDR3 region has the DNA TGCGCCAGCAGTCCGAGAAGCTCCTACGAGCAGTACTTC. Amino acids: CASSPRSSYEQYF. The gene calls are TRBV10-1 and TRBJ2-7; D unresolved. The V end was cut by 5 bases, the J end by 0 bases, with 8 bases between. This CDR3 is 13 amino acids long. The germline CDR1 and CDR2 sequences are WNHNN and SYGVQD (reference sequence).